These T cell receptor beta chains were read from a single sample in a study of OX40 agonist ivuxolimab in advanced cancers. Using immunoSEQ multiplex PCR, the repertoire was profiled, and TCRdb retains in-frame clones only, with some absent. The table records about 12,000 clones, roughly two thirds of them present only once. Sequencing used CD4+ or CD8+ T cells sorted from blood, obtained in a trial of the OX40 agonist ivuxolimab. The receptors shown here come from an adult with an advanced solid tumor such as melanoma, head and neck, liver or kidney cancer. Each CDR3 is given without its conserved first and last residue.

length,V,CDR3
12,TRBV5-6,ASSSGLNTDTQY
10,TRBV27,ATGQAGYGYT
13,TRBV28,ASSLGTDFSYEQY
9,TRBV13,ASSLRDEQY
12,TRBV19,ASSIVSDPDTQY
11,TRBV11-2,ASSEGLTDGYT
11,TRBV5-5,ASSPDLTLLEY
10,TRBV27,ATINSAYEQY
14,TRBV7-6,ASSTRTSGATDTQY
13,TRBV28,ASSPLAISYNEQF
13,TRBV4-3,ASSQDYETNEKLF
11,TRBV27,ASSWGNTGELF
13,TRBV15,ATSRGVQGYQPQH
13,TRBV5-6,ASSLEMRGDYGYT
12,TRBV10-3,AISDVSLGNTIY
12,TRBV6-5,ASSDWGFGYEQF
12,TRBV5-2,ASSSPGQNYGYT
10,TRBV11-2,ASSLDGDEQY
13,TRBV7-9,ASSALRGEDTEAF
11,TRBV27,ASRGGGSYEQY
13,TRBV11-2,ASSSYGRGTGELF
13,TRBV27,ASSPRGGGFDEQF
13,TRBV2,AILLRDGLSYEQY
12,TRBV27,ASSLLAGYNEQF
12,TRBV4-3,ASSQTRDGNTIY
13,TRBV10-3,AISESLSGFGEQY